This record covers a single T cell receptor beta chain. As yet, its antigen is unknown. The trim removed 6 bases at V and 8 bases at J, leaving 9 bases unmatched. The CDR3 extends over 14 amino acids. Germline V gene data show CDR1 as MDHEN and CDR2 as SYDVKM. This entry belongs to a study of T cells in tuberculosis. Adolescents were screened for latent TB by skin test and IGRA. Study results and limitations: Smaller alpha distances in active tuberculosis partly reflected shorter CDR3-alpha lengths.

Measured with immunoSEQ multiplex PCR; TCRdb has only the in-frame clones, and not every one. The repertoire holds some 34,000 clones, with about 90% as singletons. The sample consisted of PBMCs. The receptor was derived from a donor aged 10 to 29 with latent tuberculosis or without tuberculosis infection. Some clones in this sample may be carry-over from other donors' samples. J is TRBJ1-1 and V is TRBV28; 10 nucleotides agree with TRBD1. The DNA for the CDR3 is TGTGCCAGCAGCCCGGGACAGGGGCGGGAGGAAGCTTTCTTT. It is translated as CASSPGQGREEAFF.